One and the same sample provided the 16 T cell receptor beta chains below, sequenced in a study of T cell repertoires in cytomegalovirus infection. For these TCRs, the target antigens are not known. One entry per CDR3 protein, called by TCRdb with MiXCR from the reads. Here the sample spans about 830,000 distinct CDR3 sequences, 32% being singletons. The sample in question was cultured CD8+ T cells from PBMCs, obtained from culture after CMV antigen stimulation. Source of these receptors: a human donor in good health (CMV status not recorded). Some clones in this sample may be carry-over from other donors' samples.

Ten or more counts support this clonotype. The DNA of the CDR3 is TGTGCCAGCAGCGTCGGACATATGAATAGCAATCAGCCCCAGCATTTT. It translates to CASSVGHMNSNQPQHF. V gene TRBV7-8 combines with J gene TRBJ1-5; D possibly corresponds to TRBD1 (5 bases). Germline-derived CDR1 and CDR2 are SGHVS and FQNEAQ. V lost 5 bases and J lost 0, with 14 bases in between. The CDR3 spans 16 residues.

The table lists this clonotype with a few counts. The chain links TRBV5-6 to TRBJ2-7; the D gene is possibly TRBD2 (6 bases). The CDR3 has 17 residues. V was trimmed by 5 bases and J by 5 bases, leaving 26 bases between them. Germline V gene data show CDR1 as SGHDT and CDR2 as YYEEEE. The CDR3 DNA is TGTGCCAGCAGATATCTCGGGGAGGCCCGTTGGGAAGACGAGCAGTACTTC. Translation gives CASRYLGEARWEDEQYF.

V gene TRBV15 combines with J gene TRBJ1-1; 10 bases match TRBD1. CDR3 length equals 15 residues. J lost 5 bases, V lost 5 bases, and 8 bases had no gene match. Germline assignment: CDR1 LNHNV and CDR2 YYDKDF (reference sequence). CDR3: CATSGRDRGLTEAFF. DNA of the CDR3: TGTGCCACCAGCGGAAGGGACAGGGGATTAACTGAAGCTTTCTTT.

The rearrangement links TRBV7-8 to TRBJ1-2; TRBD1 matches 7 bases. Germline CDR1 SGHVS, CDR2 FQNEAQ. The junction had 6 bases not matched to a gene; V was cut back by 8 bases and J by 3 bases. The CDR3 runs to 13 residues. The CDR3 loop is CASYGQEHYGYTF. The CDR3 coding sequence is TGTGCCAGCTACGGACAGGAGCACTATGGCTACACCTTC.

This clonotype has a count of ten or more. V gene TRBV6-1 combines with J gene TRBJ1-1; a weak D match, TRBD1 (5 bases). CDR1 is MNHNS and CDR2 is SASEGT in the germline V gene. Deletions cut 4 bases from V and 1 base from J, with 10 bases between. The CDR3 loop spans 14 amino acids. Here the CDR3 DNA reads TGTGCCAGCAGTGTTAGGGGCTGGAACACTGAAGCTTTCTTT. This codes for CASSVRGWNTEAFF.

On this clonotype: The junction departs from the called germline gene at one end, perhaps through a read error. The J gene is TRBJ2-1, the V gene TRBV3-1; 9 bases align to TRBD2. The length of the CDR3 is 17 residues. From germline, CDR1 is LGHDT and CDR2 YNNKEL (reference sequence). CDR3 region: CVSSQAGGGAKDNEQFF. The CDR3 nucleotides are TGTGTCAGCAGCCAAGCGGGCGGGGGGGCTAAAGACAATGAGCAGTTCTTC.

V is TRBV27 and J is TRBJ1-5; 10 nucleotides line up with TRBD1. The junction had 7 bases not matched to a gene; V was cut back by 3 bases and J by 5 bases. CDR3 size: 16 residues. In germline, CDR1 is MNHEY, CDR2 SMNVEV (reference sequence). CDR3 residues: CASSLSRTGGDQPQHF. CDR3 nucleotides: TGTGCCAGCAGTTTGTCGAGGACAGGGGGAGATCAGCCCCAGCATTTT.

V and J are TRBV4-1 and TRBJ1-1; D is perhaps TRBD1 (5 bases). V was cut by 4 bases and J by 5 bases, with 11 bases left in between. The CDR3 covers 13 residues. Per the germline V gene, CDR1 is MGHRA and CDR2 is YSYEKL. The CDR3 protein is CASSPPGKTEAFF. In DNA form, the CDR3 reads TGCGCCAGCAGCCCCCCAGGGAAAACTGAAGCTTTCTTT.

Only one count was recorded for this clonotype. The chain carries TRBV6-8 and TRBJ1-3, with a possible D match to TRBD1 (5 bases). CDR1 MNHGY and CDR2 SAAAGT come from the germline V gene. V was trimmed by 0 bases and J by 8 bases, leaving 14 bases between them. The length of the CDR3 is 15 residues. In nucleotides, the CDR3 is TGTGCCAGCAGTTACTCGACAGAAACCGGAGACACCATATATTTT. Translating it yields CASSYSTETGDTIYF.

This clonotype was seen a handful of times. The rearrangement joins TRBV5-6 to TRBJ2-2, with TRBD2 matching 7 bases. The CDR3 extends over 15 amino acids. J gave up 4 bases and V 6 bases, and 9 bases lay outside the gene matches. Germline assignment: CDR1 SGHDT and CDR2 YYEEEE. The CDR3, as DNA: TGTGCCAGCAACCACGGCGGGGGTGGCACCGGGGAGCTGTTTTTT. It yields the protein CASNHGGGGTGELFF.

This clonotype came up a few times. The chain recombines TRBV7-2 with TRBJ1-6; TRBD1 is a possible D gene (5 bases). Germline V gene data show CDR1 as SGHTA and CDR2 as FQGNSA. Trimming left V 5 bases short and J 10 bases short, with 21 bases between. CDR3 size: 16 residues. CDR3: CASSPTYRMGGSPLHF. The CDR3, as DNA: TGTGCCAGCAGCCCCACTTACAGGATGGGGGGATCACCCCTCCACTTT.

This clonotype has more than one count but fewer than ten. The V and J genes are TRBV19 and TRBJ2-2; D gene ambiguous. Trimming cost V 0 bases and J 2 bases, with 13 bases left between them. Germline CDR1 LNHDA, CDR2 SQIVND (reference sequence). The length of the CDR3 is 17 residues. The CDR3 spells CASSIDPDGPNTGELFF. The CDR3 DNA is TGTGCCAGTAGTATAGATCCAGACGGGCCAAACACCGGGGAGCTGTTTTTT.

This chain links TRBV20-1 with TRBJ2-7; D is undetermined. The CDR3 runs 13 residues. V lost 3 bases to trimming and J lost 1 base, with 10 bases between them. The germline CDR1 and CDR2 sequences are DFQATT and SNEGSKA (reference sequence). CDR3 bases: TGCAGTGCTAGGGGCTCCCAATCCTACGAGCAGTACGTC. It encodes CSARGSQSYEQYV.

This clonotype was counted between two and nine times. V gene TRBV5-4 combines with J gene TRBJ1-6, with D perhaps TRBD1 (6 bases). There are 14 residues in the CDR3. Germline lookup yields CDR1 SGHNT and CDR2 YYREEE (reference sequence). Trimming took 2 bases from V and 7 from J, leaving 10 bases between them. The CDR3 DNA sequence: TGTGCCAGCAGCTTCGACAGGCGAAATTCACCCCTCCACTTT. Residues: CASSFDRRNSPLHF.

J is TRBJ2-3 and V is TRBV12-3 or TRBV12-4; TRBD2 matches at 8 bases. CDR3 length: 16 amino acids. The V gene end was trimmed by 1 base and the J gene end by 2 bases; junction bases not matched to a gene: 5. The CDR3 DNA reads as TGTGCCAGCAGTTTAGGCGGGGGGTTACCCACAGATACGCAGTATTTT. This gives the protein CASSLGGGLPTDTQYF.

The gene calls are TRBV20-1 and TRBJ2-7, with D maybe TRBD1 (5 bases). This CDR3 is built from 14 residues. The V end was cut by 3 bases, the J end by 0 bases, with 12 bases between. From germline, CDR1 is DFQATT and CDR2 SNEGSKA (reference sequence). The CDR3 loop is CSASDRHNSYEQYF. Written as DNA, the CDR3 is TGCAGTGCTAGCGACAGACATAACTCCTACGAGCAGTACTTC.